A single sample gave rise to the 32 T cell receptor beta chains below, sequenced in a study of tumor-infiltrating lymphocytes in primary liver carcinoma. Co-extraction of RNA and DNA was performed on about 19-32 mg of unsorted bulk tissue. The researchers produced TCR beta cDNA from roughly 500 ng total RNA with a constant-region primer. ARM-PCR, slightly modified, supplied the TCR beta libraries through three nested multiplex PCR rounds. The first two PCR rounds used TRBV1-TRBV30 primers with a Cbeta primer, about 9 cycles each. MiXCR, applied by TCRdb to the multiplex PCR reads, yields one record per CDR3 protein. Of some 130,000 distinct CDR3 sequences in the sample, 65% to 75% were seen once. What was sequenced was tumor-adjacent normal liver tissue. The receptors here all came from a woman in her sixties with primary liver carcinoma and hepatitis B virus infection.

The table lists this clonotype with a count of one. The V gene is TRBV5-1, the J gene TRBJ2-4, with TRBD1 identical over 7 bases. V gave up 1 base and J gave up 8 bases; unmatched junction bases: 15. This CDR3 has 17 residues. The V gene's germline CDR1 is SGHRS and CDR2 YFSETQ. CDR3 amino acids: CASSLSRYQGVGDIQYF. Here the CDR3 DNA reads TGCGCCAGCAGCTTGTCCCGCTACCAGGGGGTTGGGGACATTCAGTACTTC.

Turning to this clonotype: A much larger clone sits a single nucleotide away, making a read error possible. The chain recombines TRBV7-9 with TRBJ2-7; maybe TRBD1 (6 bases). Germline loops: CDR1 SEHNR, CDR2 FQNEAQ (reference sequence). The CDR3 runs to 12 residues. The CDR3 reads CAISFGQFEQYF. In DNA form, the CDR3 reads TGTGCCATCAGCTTTGGACAGTTCGAGCAGTACTTC.

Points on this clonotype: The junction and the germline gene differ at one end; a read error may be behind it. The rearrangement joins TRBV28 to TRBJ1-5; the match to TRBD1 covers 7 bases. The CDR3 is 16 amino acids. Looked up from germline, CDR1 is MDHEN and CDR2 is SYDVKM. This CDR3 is CASSSPTGLVHQPQHF. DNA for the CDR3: TGTGCCAGCAGTTCCCCGACAGGGTTGGTGCATCAGCCTCAGCATTTT.

In DNA form, the CDR3 reads TGCGCCAGCAGCTATGGCGGGAGTTTTTACGAGCAGTACTTC. The encoded protein is CASSYGGSFYEQYF. The rearrangement joins TRBV5-1 to TRBJ2-7, with TRBD2 matching over 7 bases. V dropped 3 bases and J dropped 4; count of bases not matched to a gene: 7. Germline CDR1 SGHRS, CDR2 YFSETQ. This CDR3 spans 14 amino acids.

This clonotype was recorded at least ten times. The CDR3, as DNA: TGTGCCAGCAGCCATTGGGGACCGGGGCGCGCGATGGGCACAGATACGCAGTATTTT. It specifies CASSHWGPGRAMGTDTQYF. This chain uses TRBV5-4 with TRBJ2-3, with D perhaps assigned TRBD1 or TRBD2 (5 bases each). Germline values: CDR1 SGHNT, CDR2 YYREEE (reference sequence). This CDR3 region has 19 residues. Trimming shortened V by 4 bases and J by 1 base, and 25 bases separated the two germline ends. Full variable domain (rest looked up from reference TRBV5-4 and TRBJ2-3): ETGVTQSPTHLIKTRGQQVTLRCSSQSGHNTVSWYQQALGQGPQFIFQYYREEENGRGNFPPRFSGLQFPNYSSELNVNALELDDSALYLCASSHWGPGRAMGTDTQYFGPGTRLTVL.

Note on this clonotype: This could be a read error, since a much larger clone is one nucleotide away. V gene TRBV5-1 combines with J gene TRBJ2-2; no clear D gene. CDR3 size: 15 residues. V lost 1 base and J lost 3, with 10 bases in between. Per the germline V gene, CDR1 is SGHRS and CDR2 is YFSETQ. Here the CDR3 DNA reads TGCGCCAGCAGCTTGAGTTGGGCGGACACCGGGGAGCTGTTTTTT. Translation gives CASSLSWADTGELFF.

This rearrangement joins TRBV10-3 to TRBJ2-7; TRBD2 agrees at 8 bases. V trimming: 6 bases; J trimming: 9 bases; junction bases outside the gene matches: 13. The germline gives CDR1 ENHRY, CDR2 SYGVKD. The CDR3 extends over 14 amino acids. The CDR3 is CAISEAGETGGQYF. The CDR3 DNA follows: TGTGCCATCAGCGAAGCGGGAGAGACTGGCGGGCAGTACTTC.

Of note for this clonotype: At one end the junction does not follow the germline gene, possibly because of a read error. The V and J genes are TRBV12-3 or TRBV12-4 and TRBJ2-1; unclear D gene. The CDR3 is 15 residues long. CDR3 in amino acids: CASRPCVRSYNEQSF. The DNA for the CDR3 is TGTGCCAGCAGACCTTGCGTGAGGTCCTACAATGAGCAGTCCTTC.

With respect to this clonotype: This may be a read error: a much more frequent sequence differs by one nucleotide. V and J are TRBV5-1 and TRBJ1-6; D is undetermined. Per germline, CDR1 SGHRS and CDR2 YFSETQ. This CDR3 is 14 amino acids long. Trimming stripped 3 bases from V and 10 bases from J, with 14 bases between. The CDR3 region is CASSCDMGLSPLHF. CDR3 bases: TGCGCCAGCAGCTGCGACATGGGATTGTCACCCCTCCACTTT.

The CDR3 nucleotides are TGTGCCAGCAGGAATCAATGGACAGGGGGAAGAGAGACCCAGTACTTC. It is translated as CASRNQWTGGRETQYF. The J gene is TRBJ2-5, the V gene TRBV28; 10 positions agree with TRBD1. Germline values: CDR1 MDHEN, CDR2 SYDVKM. J lost 4 bases, V lost 6 bases, and 11 bases had no gene match. The CDR3 spans 16 residues.

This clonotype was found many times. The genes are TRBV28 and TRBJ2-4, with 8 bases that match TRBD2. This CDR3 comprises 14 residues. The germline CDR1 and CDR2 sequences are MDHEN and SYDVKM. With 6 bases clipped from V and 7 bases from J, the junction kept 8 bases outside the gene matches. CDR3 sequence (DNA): TGTGCCAGCAGACCCGCGGGGGGCGCGAACATTCAGTACTTC. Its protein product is CASRPAGGANIQYF.

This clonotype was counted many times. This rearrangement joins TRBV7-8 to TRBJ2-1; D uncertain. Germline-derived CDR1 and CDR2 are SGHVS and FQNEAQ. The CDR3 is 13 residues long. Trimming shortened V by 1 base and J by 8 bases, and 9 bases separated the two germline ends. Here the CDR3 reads CASSLDLADEQFF. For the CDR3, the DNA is TGTGCCAGCAGCTTAGACTTAGCCGATGAGCAGTTCTTC.

This CDR3 reads CASSSHRGRAYNEQFF. In nucleotides, the CDR3 is TGTGCCAGCAGTTCACACAGGGGGCGTGCCTACAATGAGCAGTTCTTC. The chain combines TRBV28 with TRBJ2-1, with TRBD1 matching 9 bases. In germline, CDR1 is MDHEN, CDR2 SYDVKM. Losses at the gene ends were 4 bases for V and 2 bases for J; bases not matched to a gene: 6. The CDR3 length is 16 residues.

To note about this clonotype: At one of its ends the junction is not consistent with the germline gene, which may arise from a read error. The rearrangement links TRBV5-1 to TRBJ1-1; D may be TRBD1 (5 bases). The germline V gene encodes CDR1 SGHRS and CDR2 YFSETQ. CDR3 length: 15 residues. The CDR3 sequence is CTSRVENQKNTEAFF. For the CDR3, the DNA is TGCACCAGCAGGGTCGAGAACCAAAAGAACACTGAAGCTTTCTTT.

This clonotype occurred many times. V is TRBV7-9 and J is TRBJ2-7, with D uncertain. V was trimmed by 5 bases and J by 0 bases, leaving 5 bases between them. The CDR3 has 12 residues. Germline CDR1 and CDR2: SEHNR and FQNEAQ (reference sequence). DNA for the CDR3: TGTGCCAGCAGCCCGAGCTCCTACGAGCAGTACTTC. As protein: CASSPSSYEQYF.

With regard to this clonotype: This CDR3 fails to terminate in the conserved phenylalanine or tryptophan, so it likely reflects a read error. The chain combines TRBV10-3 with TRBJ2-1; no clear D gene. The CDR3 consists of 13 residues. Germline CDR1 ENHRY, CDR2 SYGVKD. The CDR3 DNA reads TGTGCCATCAGTGAGTCAAGGGATCATGAACAGTTCTCC. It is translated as CAISESRDHEQFS.

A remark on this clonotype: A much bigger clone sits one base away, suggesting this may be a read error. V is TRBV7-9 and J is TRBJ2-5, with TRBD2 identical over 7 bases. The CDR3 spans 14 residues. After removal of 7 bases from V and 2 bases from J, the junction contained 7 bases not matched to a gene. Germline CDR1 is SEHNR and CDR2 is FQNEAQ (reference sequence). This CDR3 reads CASNSSGGQETQYF. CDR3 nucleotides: TGTGCCAGCAACTCTAGCGGAGGACAAGAGACCCAGTACTTC.

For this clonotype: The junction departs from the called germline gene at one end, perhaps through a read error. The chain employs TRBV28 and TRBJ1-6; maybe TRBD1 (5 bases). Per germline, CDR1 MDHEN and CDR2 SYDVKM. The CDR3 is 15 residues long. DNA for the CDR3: TGTGCCAACAGTGCAGCCGGACACTTTAATTCACCCCTCCACTTT. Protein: CANSAAGHFNSPLHF.

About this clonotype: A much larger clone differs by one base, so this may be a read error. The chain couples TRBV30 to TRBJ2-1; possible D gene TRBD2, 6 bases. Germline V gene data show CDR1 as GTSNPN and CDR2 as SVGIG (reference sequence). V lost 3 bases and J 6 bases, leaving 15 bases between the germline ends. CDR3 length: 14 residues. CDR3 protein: CAWRSGWVINEQFF. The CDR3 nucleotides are TGTGCCTGGAGAAGCGGGTGGGTTATCAATGAGCAGTTCTTC.

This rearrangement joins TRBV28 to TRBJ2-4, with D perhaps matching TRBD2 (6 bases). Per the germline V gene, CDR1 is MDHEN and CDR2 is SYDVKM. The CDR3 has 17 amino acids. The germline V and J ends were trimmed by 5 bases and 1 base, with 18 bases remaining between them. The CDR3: CASSQRGVRGAKNIQYF. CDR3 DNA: TGTGCCAGCAGTCAAAGAGGGGTACGGGGGGCCAAAAACATTCAGTACTTC.

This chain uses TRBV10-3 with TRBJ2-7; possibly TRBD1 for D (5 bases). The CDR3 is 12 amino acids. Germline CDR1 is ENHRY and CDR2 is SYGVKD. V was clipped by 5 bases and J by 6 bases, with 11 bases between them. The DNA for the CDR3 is TGTGCCATCAGTATGGCAGGGCTCGAGCAGTACTTC. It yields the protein CAISMAGLEQYF.

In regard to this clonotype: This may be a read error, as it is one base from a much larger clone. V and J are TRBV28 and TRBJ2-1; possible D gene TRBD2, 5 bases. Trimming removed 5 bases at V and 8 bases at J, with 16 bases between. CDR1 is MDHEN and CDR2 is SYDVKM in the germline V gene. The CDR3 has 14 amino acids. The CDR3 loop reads CASSLGGRRYEQFF. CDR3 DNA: TGTGCCAGCAGTCTAGGAGGTAGGCGGTATGAGCAGTTCTTC.

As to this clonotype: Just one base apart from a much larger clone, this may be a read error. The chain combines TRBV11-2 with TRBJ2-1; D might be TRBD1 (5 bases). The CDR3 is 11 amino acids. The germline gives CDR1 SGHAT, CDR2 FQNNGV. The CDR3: CASRQLNERFF. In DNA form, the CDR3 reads TGTGCCAGCCGACAGCTTAATGAGCGGTTCTTC. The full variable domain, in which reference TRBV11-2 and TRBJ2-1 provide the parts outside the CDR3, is EAGVAQSPRYKIIEKRQSVAFWCNPISGHATLYWYQQILGQGPKLLIQFQNNGVVDDSQLPKDRFSAERLKGVDSTLKIQPAKLEDSAVYLCASRQLNERFFGPGTRLTVL.

The CDR3 here is CASTSSWGGGLFGYTF. The CDR3, as DNA: TGTGCCAGCACCTCAAGCTGGGGTGGAGGCTTGTTTGGCTACACCTTC. The rearrangement uses TRBV12-3 or TRBV12-4 and TRBJ1-2, with D hard to call. The CDR3 sequence is 16 residues long. V lost 7 bases and J lost 7, with 25 bases in between.

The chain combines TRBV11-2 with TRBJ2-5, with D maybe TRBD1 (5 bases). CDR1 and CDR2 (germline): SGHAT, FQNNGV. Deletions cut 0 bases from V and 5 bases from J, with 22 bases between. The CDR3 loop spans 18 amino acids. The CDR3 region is CASSLDPPLTASGETQYF. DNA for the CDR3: TGTGCCAGCAGCTTAGATCCCCCACTGACAGCCTCGGGCGAGACCCAGTACTTC. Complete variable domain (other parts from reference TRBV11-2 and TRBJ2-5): EAGVAQSPRYKIIEKRQSVAFWCNPISGHATLYWYQQILGQGPKLLIQFQNNGVVDDSQLPKDRFSAERLKGVDSTLKIQPAKLEDSAVYLCASSLDPPLTASGETQYFGPGTRLLVL.

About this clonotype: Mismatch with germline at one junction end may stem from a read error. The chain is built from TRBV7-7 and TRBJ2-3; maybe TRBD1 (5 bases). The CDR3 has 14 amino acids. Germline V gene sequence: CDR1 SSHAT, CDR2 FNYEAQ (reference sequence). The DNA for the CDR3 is TGTGCTAGCAGCTTAGACAGTAGCTCGGATACGCAGTATTTT. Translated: CASSLDSSSDTQYF.

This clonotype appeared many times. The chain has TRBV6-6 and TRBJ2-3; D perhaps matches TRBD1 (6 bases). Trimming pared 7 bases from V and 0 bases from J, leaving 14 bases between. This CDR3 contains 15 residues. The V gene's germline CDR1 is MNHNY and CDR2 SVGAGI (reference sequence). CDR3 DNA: TGTGCCAGCACAGGGGTAATCATTAGCACAGATACGCAGTATTTT. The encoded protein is CASTGVIISTDTQYF.

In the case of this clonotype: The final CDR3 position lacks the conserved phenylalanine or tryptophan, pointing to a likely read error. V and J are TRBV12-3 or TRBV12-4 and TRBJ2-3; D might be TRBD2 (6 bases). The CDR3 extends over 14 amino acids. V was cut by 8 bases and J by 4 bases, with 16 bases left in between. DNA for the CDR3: TGTGCCAGCTCCCGAGGGAGGACGGCAGATACGCAGTATTAT. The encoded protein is CASSRGRTADTQYY.

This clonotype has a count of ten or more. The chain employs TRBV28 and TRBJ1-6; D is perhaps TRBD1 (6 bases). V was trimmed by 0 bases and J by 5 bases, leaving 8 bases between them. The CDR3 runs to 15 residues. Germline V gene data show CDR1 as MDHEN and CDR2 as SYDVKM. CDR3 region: CASSLWQGHNSPLHF. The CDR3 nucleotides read TGTGCCAGCAGTTTATGGCAGGGGCATAATTCACCCCTCCACTTT. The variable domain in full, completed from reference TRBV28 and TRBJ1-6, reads DVKVTQSSRYLVKRTGEKVFLECVQDMDHENMFWYRQDPGLGLRLIYFSYDVKMKEKGDIPEGYSVSREKKERFSLILESASTNQTSMYLCASSLWQGHNSPLHFGNGTRLTVT.

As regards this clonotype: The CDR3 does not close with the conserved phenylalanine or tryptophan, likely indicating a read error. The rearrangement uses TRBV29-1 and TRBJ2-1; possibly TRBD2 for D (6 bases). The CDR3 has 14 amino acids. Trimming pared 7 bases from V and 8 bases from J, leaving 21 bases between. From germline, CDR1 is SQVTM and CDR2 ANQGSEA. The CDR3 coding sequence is TGCAGCGGCGCTGCCGGGAGCGTAGTCGATGAGCAGTTCTCC. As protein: CSGAAGSVVDEQFS.

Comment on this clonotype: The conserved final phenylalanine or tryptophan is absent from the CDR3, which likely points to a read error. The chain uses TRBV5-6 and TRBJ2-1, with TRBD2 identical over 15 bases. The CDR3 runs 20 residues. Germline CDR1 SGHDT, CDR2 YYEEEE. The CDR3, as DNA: TGTGCCATCAGCATCGGTGCGGGACTAGCGGGAGGTAGCTCCTACAATGAGCAGTTCTTA. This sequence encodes CAISIGAGLAGGSSYNEQFL.

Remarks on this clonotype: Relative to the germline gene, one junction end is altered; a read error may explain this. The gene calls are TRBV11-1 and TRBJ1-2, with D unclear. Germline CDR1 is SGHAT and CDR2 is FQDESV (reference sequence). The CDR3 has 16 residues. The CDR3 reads CVSSLTTRGTNYGYTF. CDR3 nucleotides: TGTGTCAGCAGTCTCACAACACGCGGGACTAACTATGGCTACACCTTC.